This TCR beta chain was sequenced for a study of blood T cell repertoires in COVID-19. Overall study context: Whether acute or convalescent, the COVID-19 samples came from the United States, Italy and Spain.

Data came from immunoSEQ multiplex PCR; TCRdb stores just in-frame clones and leaves some out. The sample yields hundreds of thousands of clones, 65% to 85% seen once. Living in 24 US areas, the participants were between roughly 18 and 89 years of age. Recovered Cohort 3 donors showed two negative PCRs, clearance, or symptom resolution. V gave up 4 bases and J gave up 1 base, with 7 bases separating them. CDR1 is MNHEY and CDR2 is SVGAGI in the germline V gene. The length of the CDR3 is 13 residues. Sequenced sample: PBMCs or T cells enriched from blood (not recorded which). This receptor was obtained from a woman aged 60-75 years who had recovered from COVID-19. The V and J genes are TRBV6-5 and TRBJ1-1; no reliable D call. CDR3 region: CASSSYKNTEAFF. The DNA of the CDR3 is TGTGCCAGCAGTTCATACAAGAACACTGAAGCTTTCTTT.